This T cell receptor beta chain was found in a study of cytomegalovirus exposure and HLA in healthy donors. PCR primers comprised 60 Vbeta and 13 Jbeta primers. Libraries were prepared by immunoSEQ multiplex PCR; TCRdb keeps only in-frame clonotypes and omits some of them. The repertoire holds 150,000 to 200,000 clones, with 60% to 80% as singletons. Whole-study results and caveats: A later analysis found most CMV-associated TCR beta chains apparently HLA-restricted. Researchers reported that three CMV-associated chains were confirmed in vitro as CMV antigen-specific.

This CDR3 is built from 13 residues. Germline loops: CDR1 SGHAT, CDR2 FQNNGV. V lost 6 bases and J 3 bases, leaving 9 bases between the germline ends. A remark on this clone: Its antigen is as yet unknown.

The receptor's source is a man between 18 and 35 years old in good health and CMV-seropositive. The sequencing sample was made of PBMCs. J is TRBJ1-5 and V is TRBV11-2; no reliable D call. CDR3 DNA sequence: TGTGCCAGCAGTCAGGATGACAATCAGCCCCAGCATTTT. Translating gives CASSQDDNQPQHF.